These 17 T cell receptor beta chains originate from one sample sequenced in a study of regulatory T cells in long-lasting Graves disease. Time point indicated: newly diagnosed GD, antithyroid drugs for less than 3 months. PBMC RNA was the source of the TCR library. Arm-PCR with iRepertoire HTBI primers amplified the CDR3 regions for these TCR beta libraries. TCRdb re-called the multiplex PCR reads through MiXCR, storing one row per CDR3 protein. Counted here are some 230,000 distinct CDR3 sequences, 15% to 20% occurring once; the ten biggest clones make up about 20%. Sequenced here: peripheral blood mononuclear cells (PBMCs), sampled at new diagnosis, from a patient treated with antithyroid drugs. These receptors came from a female donor with Graves disease.

This clonotype was found many times. V usage is TRBV7-2 and J usage is TRBJ2-7; 8 positions agree with TRBD1. This CDR3 comprises 13 residues. V was pared by 5 bases and J by 3 bases, with 3 bases of the junction left unmatched. CDR1 and CDR2 from the germline V gene are SGHTA and FQGNSA. The CDR3 here is CASSTGQGYEQYF. The CDR3 nucleotides are TGTGCCAGCAGCACCGGACAGGGCTACGAGCAGTACTTC.

The chain joins TRBV5-1 to TRBJ2-2; tentatively, D is TRBD1 (6 bases). The CDR3 totals 13 residues. Germline CDR1 reads SGHRS; CDR2 reads YFSETQ. V was trimmed by 5 bases and J by 7 bases, leaving 12 bases between them. The CDR3 DNA reads as TGCGCCAGCAGATGGGGGCAAAACGGGGAGCTGTTTTTT. Protein: CASRWGQNGELFF.

This clonotype occurred once. The chain joins TRBV2 to TRBJ2-3; unclear D gene. The J call may be faulty, since TRBJ2-5 better matches the DNA end. The CDR3 contains 13 residues. Germline V gene data show CDR1 as SNHLY and CDR2 as FYNNEI. Written as DNA, the CDR3 is TGTGCCAGCAGTGAGATCCCCACCGAGACCCAGTACTTC. It yields the protein CASSEIPTETQYF.

This clonotype was seen ten or more times. V gene TRBV19 combines with J gene TRBJ1-1, with 7 bases identical to TRBD1. The germline V gene encodes CDR1 LNHDA and CDR2 SQIVND (reference sequence). V lost 5 bases, J lost 5 bases, and 14 bases stayed unmatched. The CDR3 has 16 amino acids. CDR3 sequence: CASSDRQGPRRTEAFF. The CDR3 nucleotides read TGTGCCAGTAGTGATAGACAGGGCCCGAGAAGAACTGAAGCTTTCTTT.

There are many counts of this clonotype. This chain links TRBV30 with TRBJ2-1; 7 bases are a match to TRBD2. CDR3 length: 13 residues. Per germline, CDR1 GTSNPN and CDR2 SVGIG (reference sequence). V trimming: 4 bases; J trimming: 3 bases; junction bases outside the gene matches: 3. Here the CDR3 reads CAWTSGFYNEQFF. The CDR3 nucleotides read TGTGCCTGGACTAGCGGATTCTACAATGAGCAGTTCTTC.

As to this clonotype: This may arise from a read error, as a much more abundant clone is one base away. The J gene is TRBJ1-1, the V gene TRBV6-2 or TRBV6-3; D gene uncertain. Looked up from germline, CDR1 is MNHEY and CDR2 is SVGEGT. The CDR3 sequence is 15 residues long. CDR3 amino acids: CVSSYTNWGNTEAFF. In DNA, the CDR3 is TGTGTCAGCAGTTACACCAATTGGGGGAACACTGAAGCTTTCTTT.

This clonotype was found many times. The V call is TRBV7-8, the J call TRBJ1-4; D call uncertain. V lost 5 bases to trimming and J lost 5 bases, with 15 bases between them. Germline V gene sequence: CDR1 SGHVS, CDR2 FQNEAQ. The CDR3 contains 15 residues. The CDR3 reads CASSLPGSRNEKLFF. Written as DNA, the CDR3 is TGTGCCAGCAGCCTCCCGGGGAGTAGAAATGAAAAACTGTTTTTT.

This chain connects TRBV20-1 to TRBJ2-4; TRBD2 might be the D (7 bases). Deletions cut 6 bases from V and 6 bases from J, with 12 bases between. Per the germline V gene, CDR1 is DFQATT and CDR2 is SNEGSKA (reference sequence). This CDR3 spans 12 amino acids. CDR3 loop: CSAEGGGNIQYF. The CDR3 DNA sequence: TGCAGTGCAGAGGGGGGGGGAAACATTCAGTACTTC.

This clonotype appeared many times. V is TRBV27 and J is TRBJ2-7; TRBD1 agrees at 10 bases. Germline CDR1 reads MNHEY; CDR2 reads SMNVEV (reference sequence). The CDR3 contains 14 residues. The J segment lost 3 bases and the V segment lost 6 bases, leaving 5 bases of the junction unmatched. The CDR3 coding sequence is TGTGCCAGCAGCCCCGGGACAGGGGTCTACGAGCAGTACTTC. This translates into CASSPGTGVYEQYF.

This clonotype was observed at least ten times. The rearrangement uses TRBV6-1 and TRBJ2-2; D remains ambiguous. Per the germline V gene, CDR1 is MNHNS and CDR2 is SASEGT. Trimming took off 6 bases at V and 6 bases at J, with 11 bases between the two ends. The CDR3 runs 13 residues. The CDR3 nucleotides read TGTGCCAGCAGCCTCTCGATGGCCGGGGAGCTGTTTTTT. This codes for CASSLSMAGELFF.

Notes on this clonotype: This is likely an artifact of a read error, given a far larger clone one base away. The V gene is TRBV24-1, the J gene TRBJ2-1; no clear D. This CDR3 spans 14 amino acids. Per the germline V gene, CDR1 is KGHDR and CDR2 is SFDVKD. Trimming left V 5 bases short and J 10 bases short, with 17 bases between. In DNA, the CDR3 is TGTGCCACCAGTGGTTTTCCACAAACCTACGAGCAGTTCTTC. Translated: CATSGFPQTYEQFF.

This rearrangement joins TRBV20-1 to TRBJ2-3, with 7 bases that match TRBD2. This CDR3 has 12 residues. From germline, CDR1 is DFQATT and CDR2 SNEGSKA (reference sequence). Trimming at V came to 7 bases and at J to 4 bases, leaving 5 bases not matched to a gene. This chain's CDR3 is CSVAGEADTQYF. The CDR3 DNA is TGCAGTGTCGCGGGAGAAGCAGATACGCAGTATTTT.

This clonotype was recorded at least ten times. The chain carries TRBV19 and TRBJ1-1; 11 bases align to TRBD1. There are 16 residues in the CDR3. CDR1 LNHDA and CDR2 SQIVND come from the germline V gene (reference sequence). The V gene end was trimmed by 1 base and the J gene end by 5 bases; junction bases not matched to a gene: 6. The chain's CDR3 is CASSIGDRGVRTEAFF. The CDR3 DNA sequence: TGTGCCAGTAGTATAGGGGACAGGGGGGTAAGGACTGAAGCTTTCTTT. Drawing the rest from reference TRBV19 and TRBJ1-1, the complete variable domain is DGGITQSPKYLFRKEGQNVTLSCEQNLNHDAMYWYRQDPGQGLRLIYYSQIVNDFQKGDIAEGYSVSREKKESFPLTVTSAQKNPTAFYLCASSIGDRGVRTEAFFGQGTRLTVV.

This clonotype was recorded once. The chain uses TRBV4-3 and TRBJ2-3; 13 positions agree with TRBD2. J lost 3 bases, V lost 4 bases, and 4 bases had no gene match. Germline V CDR1 and CDR2: LGHNA, YSLEER. The CDR3 consists of 16 residues. The CDR3 nucleotides read TGCGCCAGCAGCCGGACTAGCGGGAGCAGGACAGATACGCAGTATTTT. Encoded protein: CASSRTSGSRTDTQYF.

There are a few counts of this clonotype. The V gene is TRBV29-1, the J gene TRBJ1-1; TRBD1 matches 7 bases. V was pared by 8 bases and J by 0 bases, with 6 bases of the junction left unmatched. CDR3 length equals 13 residues. Germline values: CDR1 SQVTM, CDR2 ANQGSEA. This CDR3 is CSLQGGMNTEAFF. The CDR3 nucleotides read TGCAGCCTCCAGGGGGGGATGAACACTGAAGCTTTCTTT.

This clonotype was counted at least ten times. The CDR3 spells CATSDPLTYNEQFF. In DNA, the CDR3 is TGTGCCACCAGTGATCCTCTTACCTACAATGAGCAGTTCTTC. The rearrangement links TRBV24-1 to TRBJ2-1; the D is unclear. The CDR3 contains 14 residues. Trimming removed 3 bases from V and 2 bases from J, with 7 bases in between. Germline loops: CDR1 KGHDR, CDR2 SFDVKD.

DNA for the CDR3: TGTGCCAGCAGCTTCCAATACGACAATGAGCAGTTCTTC. It translates to CASSFQYDNEQFF. The V gene is TRBV7-3, the J gene TRBJ2-1; D is unresolved. The CDR3 is 13 amino acids. Per the germline V gene, CDR1 is SGHTA and CDR2 is FQGTGA. The ends were cut back, 3 bases at V and 5 bases at J, with 8 bases in the middle.